The 2 T cell receptor beta chains listed next were all sequenced from one sample in a study of sequential checkpoint blockade in melanoma. Stated treatment: randomized to nivolumab then ipilimumab (arm A) or the reverse (arm B). The assay was immunoSEQ multiplex PCR, and TCRdb's table has in-frame clones only and misses some. This table holds under 15,000 clones, 60% to 80% found once. The sequencing here drew on CD8+ T cells sorted from blood (inferred from file names), taken from a patient given nivolumab and ipilimumab in sequence. Source of these receptors: a human patient with melanoma. Some clones in this sample may be carry-over from other donors' samples.

The chain recombines TRBV6-5 with TRBJ2-7; 7 bases match TRBD2. CDR3 length: 15 residues. In germline, CDR1 is MNHEY, CDR2 SVGAGI. With 4 bases clipped from V and 7 bases from J, the junction kept 13 bases outside the gene matches. DNA of the CDR3: TGTGCCAGCAGTTTAGATGGGGGTCTGGGGGGGGAGCAGTACTTC. It translates to CASSLDGGLGGEQYF.

The chain links TRBV9 to TRBJ1-2; a weak D match, TRBD1 (5 bases). Trimming cost V 3 bases and J 3 bases, with 6 bases left between them. This CDR3 has 12 residues. Germline CDR1 reads SGDLS; CDR2 reads YYNGEE. In nucleotides, the CDR3 is TGTGCCAGCAGCGGGGGCCACTATGGCTACACCTTC. It yields the protein CASSGGHYGYTF.